The 7 T cell receptor beta chains below were found in one sample sequenced in a study of T cell repertoires in cytomegalovirus infection (dated by TCRdb to about 2019). The sequencing machine was an Illumina HiSeq 1500. TCRdb redid the processing of the public reads, applying fastp at Q25 and MiXCR, and retained in-frame beta chains. Under each unique CDR3 protein, matching rows form one entry showing the most common genes and DNA. Recorded for this sample are hundreds of thousands of distinct CDR3 sequences; roughly a third of them occurred a single time. The ten largest clonotypes hold around a sixth of the sample. What the treatment or condition label conveys for this sample: in vitro stimulation with specific CMV peptide epitopes to enrich CMV-specific T cells. Their recognized antigens are unknown. The sample was cultured PBMCs, taken from culture after CMV antigen stimulation. Receptors were obtained from a human donor in good health (CMV status not recorded). Some clones in this sample may be carry-over from other donors' samples.

V is TRBV7-9 and J is TRBJ2-3; TRBD1 is a possible D gene (7 bases). Trimming pared 5 bases from V and 4 bases from J, leaving 28 bases between. The V gene's germline CDR1 is SEHNR and CDR2 FQNEAQ (reference sequence). The CDR3 covers 19 residues. CDR3 region: CASSPAPGTPRGKADTQYF. The DNA of the CDR3 is TGTGCCAGCAGCCCCGCCCCAGGGACTCCCAGGGGGAAGGCAGATACGCAGTATTTT. The whole variable domain, filled in from reference TRBV7-9 and TRBJ2-3, reads DTGVSQNPRHKITKRGQNVTFRCDPISEHNRLYWYRQTLGQGPEFLTYFQNEAQLEKSRLLSDRFSAERPKGSFSTLEIQRTEQGDSAMYLCASSPAPGTPRGKADTQYFGPGTRLTVL.

This clonotype was counted only a few times. This chain links TRBV7-8 with TRBJ2-1; maybe TRBD2 (6 bases). V lost 4 bases to trimming and J lost 5 bases, with 9 bases between them. Germline V gives CDR1 SGHVS, CDR2 FQNEAQ. CDR3 size: 13 residues. CDR3 protein: CASSSGLDNEQFF. The CDR3, as DNA: TGTGCCAGCAGCTCGGGACTGGACAATGAGCAGTTCTTC.

In its sample, this clonotype was seen a few times. The chain is built from TRBV19 and TRBJ2-1; TRBD1 matches at 7 bases. This CDR3 has 11 amino acids. V lost 5 bases to trimming and J lost 15 bases; unmatched junction nucleotides: 7. The germline gives CDR1 LNHDA, CDR2 SQIVND (reference sequence). The CDR3 protein is CASSHRDSAFF. Here the CDR3 DNA reads TGTGCCAGTAGTCACCGGGACAGCGCGTTCTTC.

J is TRBJ1-1 and V is TRBV6-1; D gene unclear. Per germline, CDR1 MNHNS and CDR2 SASEGT. CDR3 length: 16 amino acids. V lost 4 bases and J lost 0, with 15 bases in between. In DNA form, the CDR3 reads TGTGCCAGCAGTGTGGGGTGGGCCGTGATGAACACTGAAGCTTTCTTT. This gives the protein CASSVGWAVMNTEAFF.

The chain combines TRBV30 with TRBJ2-7; 7 bases are shared with TRBD2. With V trimmed by 2 bases and J by 3 bases, 4 bases remained unmatched. The CDR3 loop spans 13 amino acids. In germline, CDR1 is GTSNPN, CDR2 SVGIG (reference sequence). Written as DNA, the CDR3 is TGTGCCTGGAGTCGGCTAGCGGTCTACGAGCAGTACTTC. It specifies CAWSRLAVYEQYF.

In this sample, this clonotype turned up a few times. This rearrangement joins TRBV25-1 to TRBJ2-7, with 7 bases that match TRBD1. The CDR3 consists of 15 residues. Looked up from germline, CDR1 is MGHDK and CDR2 is SYGVNS. V was pared by 9 bases and J by 3 bases, with 14 bases of the junction left unmatched. This CDR3 is CASILQGQHYYEQYF. CDR3 nucleotide sequence: TGTGCCAGTATCCTCCAGGGACAGCATTACTACGAGCAGTACTTC.

This clonotype was seen many times. The genes are TRBV7-8 and TRBJ2-1; tentatively, D is TRBD1 or TRBD2 (5 bases each). Trimming shortened V by 1 base and J by 9 bases, and 16 bases separated the two germline ends. From germline, CDR1 is SGHVS and CDR2 FQNEAQ. The length of the CDR3 is 15 residues. CDR3 nucleotides: TGTGCCAGCAGCTTAGATGAGGGATGGGGCGGTGAGCAGTTCTTC. Translating gives CASSLDEGWGGEQFF.